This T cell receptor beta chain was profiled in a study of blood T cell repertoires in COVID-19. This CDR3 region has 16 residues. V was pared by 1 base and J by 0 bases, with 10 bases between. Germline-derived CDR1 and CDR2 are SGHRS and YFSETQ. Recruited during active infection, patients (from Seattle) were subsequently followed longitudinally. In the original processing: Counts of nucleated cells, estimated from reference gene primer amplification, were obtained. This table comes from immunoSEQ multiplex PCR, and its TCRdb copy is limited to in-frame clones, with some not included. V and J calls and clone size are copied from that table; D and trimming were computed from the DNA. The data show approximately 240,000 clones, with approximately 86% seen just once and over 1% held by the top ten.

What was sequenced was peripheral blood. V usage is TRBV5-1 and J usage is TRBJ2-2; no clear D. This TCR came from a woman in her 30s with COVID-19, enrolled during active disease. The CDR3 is CASSLLFGANTGELFF. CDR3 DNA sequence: TGCGCCAGCAGCTTGTTATTTGGAGCGAACACCGGGGAGCTGTTTTTT.